The 27 T cell receptor beta chains listed next were all sequenced from one sample in a study of OX40 agonist ivuxolimab in advanced cancers. Sequencing used immunoSEQ multiplex PCR; TCRdb keeps in-frame clones, though not all of them. The sample consists of 48,000 or so clones, roughly 83% of them appearing once. The sequencing here drew on CD4+ or CD8+ T cells sorted from blood, taken in a trial of the OX40 agonist ivuxolimab. These receptor sequences come from an adult with an advanced solid tumor such as melanoma, head and neck, liver or kidney cancer.

In nucleotides, the CDR3 is TGTGCCAGCACTCAGGGACTAGCGGTACGAGAGCAGTTCTTC. This encodes CASTQGLAVREQFF. This chain joins TRBV6-6 and TRBJ2-1; TRBD2 aligns across 11 bases. Trimming took 7 bases from V and 10 from J; bases not matched to a gene: 9. Germline V lookup: CDR1 MNHNY, CDR2 SVGAGI (reference sequence). The CDR3 is 14 amino acids.

The chain carries TRBV25-1 and TRBJ2-7, with D tentatively TRBD2 (6 bases). This CDR3 spans 16 amino acids. In germline, CDR1 is MGHDK, CDR2 SYGVNS. Deletions cut 4 bases from V and 6 bases from J, with 22 bases between. In DNA, the CDR3 is TGTGCCAGCAGTGGAGTCCGGGACTCAGAAATGGGCGAGCAGTACTTC. Translated, it gives CASSGVRDSEMGEQYF.

The chain carries TRBV9 and TRBJ2-1; TRBD1 matches 8 bases. The J segment lost 4 bases and the V segment lost 2 bases, leaving 5 bases of the junction unmatched. CDR1 SGDLS and CDR2 YYNGEE come from the germline V gene. This CDR3 is built from 15 residues. The CDR3 loop reads CASSVRTGPYNEQFF. The CDR3 DNA reads TGTGCCAGCAGCGTCCGGACAGGGCCATACAATGAGCAGTTCTTC. Full variable domain (remainder filled in from reference TRBV9 and TRBJ2-1): DSGVTQTPKHLITATGQRVTLRCSPRSGDLSVYWYQQSLDQGLQFLIQYYNGEERAKGNILERFSAQQFPDLHSELNLSSLELGDSALYFCASSVRTGPYNEQFFGPGTRLTVL.

This chain connects TRBV6-5 to TRBJ2-7; 7 bases are a match to TRBD2. The V segment lost 2 bases and the J segment 2 bases; nucleotides outside the gene matches: 6. Germline V lookup: CDR1 MNHEY, CDR2 SVGAGI. CDR3 size: 15 residues. The CDR3 region is CASSYGGGKTYEQYF. The CDR3 bases are TGTGCCAGCAGTTACGGGGGAGGGAAAACCTACGAGCAGTACTTC.

This chain links TRBV10-3 with TRBJ2-3; 13 positions agree with TRBD2. With V trimmed by 6 bases and J by 0 bases, 9 bases remained unmatched. The CDR3 length is 18 residues. The V gene's germline CDR1 is ENHRY and CDR2 SYGVKD. The CDR3 here is CAIRGTSGDHASTDTQYF. The CDR3 DNA reads as TGTGCCATCAGGGGGACTAGCGGGGACCACGCCAGCACAGATACGCAGTATTTT.

This chain links TRBV18 with TRBJ2-1; 15 bases fit TRBD2. Trimming cost V 1 base and J 5 bases; bases outside gene matches: 6. The germline gives CDR1 KGHSH, CDR2 LQKENI. CDR3 size: 18 residues. In DNA, the CDR3 is TGTGCCAGCTCACCACTGGGACTAGCGGGAGGAAGCGACAATGAGCAGTTCTTC. This encodes CASSPLGLAGGSDNEQFF. Full variable domain (missing parts from reference TRBV18 and TRBJ2-1): NAGVMQNPRHLVRRRGQEARLRCSPMKGHSHVYWYRQLPEEGLKFMVYLQKENIIDESGMPKERFSAEFPKEGPSILRIQQVVRGDSAAYFCASSPLGLAGGSDNEQFFGPGTRLTVL.

The chain carries TRBV4-2 and TRBJ1-5; a weak D match, TRBD1 (5 bases). Germline CDR1 and CDR2: LGHNA and YNFKEQ. V was cut by 4 bases and J by 6 bases, with 13 bases left in between. This CDR3 has 14 residues. DNA for the CDR3: TGTGCCAGCAGCCCGGCGGGGGGGTTTCAGCCCCAGCATTTT. As protein: CASSPAGGFQPQHF.

The chain uses TRBV28 and TRBJ1-4; D is unresolved. Trimming removed 6 bases from V and 4 bases from J, with 3 bases in between. This CDR3 region has 11 residues. In germline, CDR1 is MDHEN, CDR2 SYDVKM. CDR3 coding DNA: TGTGCCAGCAGGGTTAATGAAAAACTGTTTTTT. Translating it yields CASRVNEKLFF.

The rearrangement joins TRBV5-6 to TRBJ2-1, with D possibly matching TRBD1 (6 bases). Trimming took off 5 bases at V and 9 bases at J, with 24 bases between the two ends. The CDR3 covers 16 residues. Germline CDR1 reads SGHDT; CDR2 reads YYEEEE. The DNA for the CDR3 is TGTGCCAGCAGTTCGACCTTTAGGGGGAAACAGACTGAGCAGTTCTTC. It translates to CASSSTFRGKQTEQFF.

In its sample, this clone was seen once. The chain carries TRBV6-1 and TRBJ1-2, with 8 bases that match TRBD1. This CDR3 is built from 14 residues. The V gene end was trimmed by 8 bases and the J gene end by 3 bases; junction bases not matched to a gene: 8. The germline V gene has CDR1 MNHNS and CDR2 SASEGT. The CDR3 DNA sequence: TGTGCCAGCCCCCCTGGACAGGGTGACTATGGCTACACCTTC. It codes for CASPPGQGDYGYTF.

This clone has only a few counts. V is TRBV5-4 and J is TRBJ1-1; 7 bases agree with TRBD1. The CDR3 length is 14 residues. Germline V gene data show CDR1 as SGHNT and CDR2 as YYREEE (reference sequence). Trimming cost V 6 bases and J 1 base; bases outside gene matches: 6. The chain's CDR3 is CASMPRTGNTEAFF. As DNA, the CDR3 is TGTGCCAGCATGCCCCGGACAGGGAACACTGAAGCTTTCTTT.

There are a few counts of this clone. This rearrangement joins TRBV5-1 to TRBJ1-6; D unclear. V dropped 2 bases and J dropped 6 bases, with 12 bases sitting between them. From germline, CDR1 is SGHRS and CDR2 YFSETQ. The CDR3 is 15 amino acids. CDR3 sequence (DNA): TGCGCCAGCAGCTTTGGGTCAGGTGCTAATTCACCCCTCCACTTT. It specifies CASSFGSGANSPLHF.

The genes are TRBV27 and TRBJ2-1; D may match TRBD1 or TRBD2 (5 bases each). Germline assignment: CDR1 MNHEY and CDR2 SMNVEV (reference sequence). This CDR3 is 14 amino acids long. V lost 5 bases and J lost 6, with 14 bases in between. CDR3 nucleotides: TGTGCCAGCAGTAGCCGAATCGGGACCAATGAGCAGTTCTTC. Translation: CASSSRIGTNEQFF.

This chain joins TRBV11-3 and TRBJ2-3; the D gene is possibly TRBD1 (6 bases). The CDR3 length is 14 residues. Germline CDR1 is SGHNT and CDR2 is YENEEA. V shed 5 bases and J shed 3 bases, with 12 bases lying between them. The CDR3 spells CASSQDSITDTQYF. The CDR3 region has the DNA TGTGCCAGCAGCCAGGACAGTATAACAGATACGCAGTATTTT.

The J gene is TRBJ2-3, the V gene TRBV2, with 9 positions matching TRBD2. From germline, CDR1 is SNHLY and CDR2 FYNNEI. The CDR3 totals 15 residues. With V trimmed by 4 bases and J by 4 bases, 6 bases remained unmatched. The CDR3 nucleotides are TGTGCCAGCAGTGGTTTGCGCGGGGGGGCAGATACGCAGTATTTT. Translation gives CASSGLRGGADTQYF.

The V call is TRBV5-4, the J call TRBJ2-1, with D hard to call. This CDR3 has 14 residues. Germline CDR1 is SGHNT and CDR2 is YYREEE (reference sequence). The V and J ends lost 6 bases and 0 bases respectively, with 10 bases between them. The CDR3 protein is CASTSLSSYNEQFF. The CDR3, as DNA: TGTGCCAGCACCTCCCTAAGCTCCTACAATGAGCAGTTCTTC.

CDR3 region: CASSRSGGQGAFF. In DNA, the CDR3 is TGTGCCAGCAGTAGAAGTGGGGGGCAGGGGGCTTTCTTT. The V call is TRBV28, the J call TRBJ1-1; possible D gene TRBD1, 6 bases. CDR1 and CDR2 from the germline V gene are MDHEN and SYDVKM. Trimming took 5 bases from V and 11 from J, leaving 18 bases between them. The CDR3 sequence is 13 residues long.

This clone was seen a single time. The chain couples TRBV19 to TRBJ2-4, with no clear D. The CDR3 length is 17 residues. V lost 4 bases, J lost 0 bases, and 16 bases lay in between. Germline V gene lookup returns CDR1 LNHDA and CDR2 SQIVND (reference sequence). The CDR3 DNA is TGTGCCAGTAGTAATTTCGACCCACCACTAGCCAAAAACATTCAGTACTTC. Protein: CASSNFDPPLAKNIQYF. Looking up the rest from reference TRBV19 and TRBJ2-4 gives the full variable domain: DGGITQSPKYLFRKEGQNVTLSCEQNLNHDAMYWYRQDPGQGLRLIYYSQIVNDFQKGDIAEGYSVSREKKESFPLTVTSAQKNPTAFYLCASSNFDPPLAKNIQYFGAGTRLSVL.

V is TRBV15 and J is TRBJ2-7; D gene uncertain. V was shortened by 0 bases and J by 1 base, with 7 bases between the two germline ends. The CDR3 is 14 amino acids. Germline CDR1 is LNHNV and CDR2 is YYDKDF (reference sequence). CDR3 DNA sequence: TGTGCCACCAGCAGAGATTACGGGTCCTACGAGCAGTACTTC. Its protein product is CATSRDYGSYEQYF.

The chain combines TRBV14 with TRBJ2-3; no clear D. Trimming cost V 6 bases and J 0 bases, with 4 bases left between them. The CDR3 length is 12 residues. The germline V gene has CDR1 SGHDN and CDR2 FVKESK. CDR3 residues: CASSLSTDTQYF. DNA of the CDR3: TGTGCCAGCAGTCTTAGCACAGATACGCAGTATTTT.

The CDR3 spells CASSQETSGNGEQFF. DNA for the CDR3: TGCGCCAGCAGCCAAGAGACTAGCGGGAATGGTGAGCAGTTCTTC. The chain employs TRBV4-1 and TRBJ2-1; TRBD2 matches 11 bases. Losses at the gene ends were 0 bases for V and 9 bases for J; bases not matched to a gene: 4. Looked up from germline, CDR1 is MGHRA and CDR2 is YSYEKL. The CDR3 spans 15 residues.

The rearrangement joins TRBV14 to TRBJ2-7; 7 bases line up with TRBD2. With 0 bases clipped from V and 2 bases from J, the junction kept 4 bases outside the gene matches. There are 15 residues in the CDR3. Germline V gene data show CDR1 as SGHDN and CDR2 as FVKESK. CDR3 coding DNA: TGTGCCAGCAGCCAAGACGGAGCGGGGCCCTACGAGCAGTACTTC. Its protein is CASSQDGAGPYEQYF.

The chain employs TRBV6-1 and TRBJ1-6; 7 nucleotides match TRBD1. The length of the CDR3 is 14 residues. The trim removed 8 bases at V and 4 bases at J, leaving 5 bases unmatched. Germline CDR1 is MNHNS and CDR2 is SASEGT. CDR3: CASRGTDYNSPLHF. CDR3 nucleotide sequence: TGTGCCAGCCGCGGGACAGATTATAATTCACCCCTCCACTTT.

This rearrangement joins TRBV6-4 to TRBJ2-1, with TRBD2 matching over 10 bases. This CDR3 contains 14 residues. The junction had 2 bases not matched to a gene; V was cut back by 0 bases and J by 9 bases. Germline CDR1 reads MRHNA; CDR2 reads SNTAGT. The CDR3 DNA reads as TGTGCCAGCAGTGACTCGGCTAGCGGGGGTGAGCAGTTCTTC. Translating it yields CASSDSASGGEQFF.

This clone is medium-sized within its sample. The rearrangement uses TRBV19 and TRBJ2-7; D call uncertain. The V end was cut by 2 bases, the J end by 2 bases, with 10 bases between. The CDR3 length is 14 residues. The V gene's germline CDR1 is LNHDA and CDR2 SQIVND (reference sequence). CDR3 amino acids: CASSIIYGTYEQYF. The CDR3 DNA reads TGTGCCAGTAGTATAATCTACGGTACCTACGAGCAGTACTTC. Combining the CDR3 with reference TRBV19 and TRBJ2-7 gives the whole variable domain DGGITQSPKYLFRKEGQNVTLSCEQNLNHDAMYWYRQDPGQGLRLIYYSQIVNDFQKGDIAEGYSVSREKKESFPLTVTSAQKNPTAFYLCASSIIYGTYEQYFGPGTRLTVT.

V gene TRBV6-5 combines with J gene TRBJ1-6; 8 bases are shared with TRBD1. The CDR3 sequence is 14 residues long. Trimming took 6 bases from V and 7 from J; bases not matched to a gene: 5. CDR1 and CDR2 (germline): MNHEY, SVGAGI. The CDR3 loop is CASSRQGPNSPLHF. CDR3 bases: TGTGCCAGCAGCCGACAGGGGCCCAATTCACCCCTCCACTTT.

This rearrangement joins TRBV25-1 to TRBJ2-5; 12 positions match TRBD2. Germline CDR1 MGHDK, CDR2 SYGVNS. V dropped 5 bases and J dropped 1; count of bases not matched to a gene: 5. The CDR3 length is 16 residues. The CDR3: CASSRGTSGPQETQYF. The CDR3 DNA reads as TGTGCCAGCAGTAGGGGGACTAGCGGGCCCCAAGAGACCCAGTACTTC. The full variable domain, its missing parts supplied by reference TRBV25-1 and TRBJ2-5, is EADIYQTPRYLVIGTGKKITLECSQTMGHDKMYWYQQDPGMELHLIHYSYGVNSTEKGDLSSESTVSRIRTEHFPLTLESARPSHTSQYLCASSRGTSGPQETQYFGPGTRLLVL.